Listed below are T cell receptor beta chains from one sample, sequenced in a study of monozygotic twins with cystic fibrosis. Only in-frame clones appear in the TCRdb table, and some are missing; sequencing was by immunoSEQ multiplex PCR. The sample includes about 35,000 clones, around 65% of them seen just once. The specimen was blood. These TCRs come from a girl aged 5-17 years with cystic fibrosis. CDR3s include the opening cysteine and the closing phenylalanine or tryptophan. The D gene is left open where the match is weak. Rows give clone size only sometimes, using once, few, many, or a class for an expanded clone.

d_gene,j_gene,abundance,v_gene,CDR3aa,CDR3nt
TRBD2,TRBJ2-1,.,TRBV7-2,CASSLAPRSGSLYNEQFF,TGTGCCAGCAGCTTAGCCCCTCGTAGCGGGAGTCTCTACAATGAGCAGTTCTTC
.,TRBJ1-1,.,TRBV19,CASTPNLVTEAFF,TGTGCCAGTACCCCTAACTTGGTCACTGAAGCTTTCTTT
.,TRBJ1-2,once,TRBV30,CAWNQDLKVGYGYTF,TGTGCCTGGAATCAAGACCTTAAAGTAGGGTATGGCTACACCTTC
.,TRBJ1-1,.,TRBV5-4,CASSLVTDLNTEAFF,TGTGCCAGCAGCTTGGTAACGGACTTGAACACTGAAGCTTTCTTT
.,TRBJ2-5,.,TRBV30,CAWMGVEETQYF,TGTGCCTGGATGGGGGTGGAAGAGACCCAGTACTTC
TRBD2,TRBJ2-5,.,TRBV7-2,CASSFSGAGVKETQYF,TGTGCCAGCAGCTTCTCCGGGGCGGGAGTCAAAGAGACCCAGTACTTC
TRBD1,TRBJ1-1,.,TRBV15,CATSRRNRGPVNTEAFF,TGTGCCACCAGCAGACGGAACAGGGGGCCGGTGAACACTGAAGCTTTCTTT
TRBD2,TRBJ2-3,.,TRBV5-4,CASSLGGAGGTDTQYF,TGTGCCAGCAGCTTGGGCGGGGCGGGAGGAACAGATACGCAGTATTTT
.,TRBJ2-3,.,TRBV5-6,CASSFFRARGDTQYF,TGTGCCAGCAGCTTCTTCAGGGCCCGGGGAGATACGCAGTATTTT
.,TRBJ2-2,.,TRBV7-2,CASSKGAGELFF,TGTGCCAGCAGCAAGGGGGCCGGGGAGCTGTTTTTT
.,TRBJ2-5,.,TRBV5-4,CAVNGDSGRETQYF,TGTGCCGTCAATGGGGATAGCGGCCGAGAGACCCAGTACTTC
TRBD1,TRBJ1-2,.,TRBV7-2,CASSSFGTDGYTF,TGTGCCAGCAGCTCCTTCGGGACAGATGGCTACACCTTC
.,TRBJ2-5,.,TRBV25-1,CASSRETQYF,TGTGCCAGCTCTCGTGAGACCCAGTACTTC
.,TRBJ2-5,.,TRBV7-2,CASSSQETQYF,TGTGCCAGCAGCTCGCAAGAGACCCAGTACTTC
.,TRBJ2-3,.,TRBV27,CASSSGVFPPTGTDTQYF,TGTGCCAGCAGTTCAGGGGTTTTCCCCCCTACTGGCACAGATACGCAGTATTTT
.,TRBJ1-4,.,TRBV5-1,CASSWDKGNEKLFF,TGCGCCAGCAGCTGGGACAAGGGTAATGAAAAACTGTTTTTT
TRBD2,TRBJ2-7,.,TRBV5-4,CASSLGSGRALNEQYF,TGTGCCAGCAGCTTGGGCAGCGGGAGGGCCTTGAACGAGCAGTACTTC
.,TRBJ1-1,.,TRBV5-1,CASSPRPRDDTEAFF,TGCGCCAGCAGCCCCCGACCCCGTGACGACACTGAAGCTTTCTTT
.,TRBJ2-4,few,TRBV2,CASSLSRIIQYF,TGTGCCAGCAGCCTTTCTAGAATCATTCAGTACTTC
.,TRBJ1-1,few,TRBV28,CASSFIGEVGRAFF,TGTGCCAGCAGCTTCATAGGGGAGGTGGGCCGAGCTTTCTTT
.,TRBJ2-1,.,TRBV19,CASSIGWLNEQFF,TGTGCCAGTAGTATAGGATGGCTAAATGAGCAGTTCTTC
.,TRBJ2-5,few,TRBV6-1,CASNMGRETQYF,TGTGCCAGCAATATGGGGAGAGAGACCCAGTACTTC
TRBD2,TRBJ2-1,once,TRBV7-2,CASSLGREAEQFF,TGTGCCAGCAGCCTAGGGCGGGAGGCTGAGCAGTTCTTC
.,TRBJ1-1,.,TRBV14,CASSHHRGGQAPLDTEAFF,TGTGCCAGCAGCCATCACCGGGGAGGGCAAGCTCCATTGGACACTGAAGCTTTCTTT
.,TRBJ2-1,.,TRBV7-9,CASSRDHRGEQFF,TGTGCCAGCAGCCGCGACCACCGCGGTGAGCAGTTCTTC
.,TRBJ2-7,.,TRBV19,CASSMGLSSEQYF,TGTGCCAGTAGTATGGGACTTTCTAGCGAGCAGTACTTC
.,TRBJ2-5,.,TRBV29-1,CSVAGGQETQYF,TGCAGCGTTGCAGGCGGCCAAGAGACCCAGTACTTC
TRBD1,TRBJ1-2,few,TRBV5-6,CASSFGQGYYGYTF,TGTGCCAGCAGCTTCGGACAGGGGTACTATGGCTACACCTTC
.,TRBJ1-2,.,TRBV15,CATSRDLGKSGYTF,TGTGCCACCAGCAGAGATTTGGGGAAAAGTGGCTACACCTTC
.,TRBJ2-1,.,TRBV30,CAWSVTGQSSYNEQFF,TGTGCCTGGAGTGTAACCGGACAGTCAAGCTACAATGAGCAGTTCTTC
TRBD1,TRBJ2-3,.,TRBV13,CASSLAGQLITDTQYF,TGTGCCAGCAGCTTAGCGGGACAGCTAATCACAGATACGCAGTATTTT
TRBD1,TRBJ2-5,.,TRBV7-8,CASSLERQGGRETQYF,TGTGCCAGCAGCTTAGAAAGACAGGGTGGTAGGGAGACCCAGTACTTC
.,TRBJ2-1,once,TRBV30,CAWIGMLDEQFF,TGTGCCTGGATTGGTATGCTGGATGAGCAGTTCTTC
.,TRBJ2-2,.,TRBV30,CAWSNSESGELFF,TGTGCCTGGAGTAACAGTGAATCCGGGGAGCTGTTTTTT
.,TRBJ2-5,.,TRBV7-9,CASSSPGDRATQYF,TGTGCCAGCAGCTCCCCAGGGGATCGGGCGACCCAGTACTTC
TRBD2,TRBJ2-2,.,TRBV5-1,CASSFGTSGNTGELFF,TGCGCCAGCAGCTTCGGGACTAGCGGTAACACCGGGGAGCTGTTTTTT
.,TRBJ2-5,.,TRBV2,CASSASVSRTQETQYF,TGTGCCAGCAGTGCATCGGTATCACGGACCCAAGAGACCCAGTACTTC
TRBD2,TRBJ2-7,.,TRBV7-2,CASSEGRLAIYEQYF,TGTGCCAGCAGCGAGGGAAGACTAGCTATTTACGAGCAGTACTTC
TRBD2,TRBJ2-1,.,TRBV9,CASSVALAGERYNEQFF,TGTGCCAGCAGCGTCGCACTAGCGGGAGAAAGGTACAATGAGCAGTTCTTC
.,TRBJ2-7,.,TRBV10-3,CAIKPDGNYEQYF,TGTGCCATCAAACCCGACGGGAACTACGAGCAGTACTTC
TRBD1,TRBJ2-5,.,TRBV9,CASSGDRGFETQYF,TGTGCCAGCAGCGGAGACAGGGGGTTTGAGACCCAGTACTTC
.,TRBJ1-1,.,TRBV5-4,CASSHPGQEAFF,TGTGCCAGCAGCCACCCCGGGCAGGAAGCTTTCTTT
TRBD2,TRBJ2-2,.,TRBV7-2,CASRRISGTSTGELFF,TGTGCCAGCCGGAGGATTAGCGGGACATCCACCGGGGAGCTGTTTTTT
TRBD1,TRBJ1-1,.,TRBV7-9,CASSRTGGDTEAFF,TGTGCCAGCAGTCGGACAGGGGGGGACACTGAAGCTTTCTTT
.,TRBJ2-2,.,TRBV19,CASSAPGTGELFF,TGTGCCAGTAGTGCCCCGGGGACCGGGGAGCTGTTTTTT
.,TRBJ2-7,few,TRBV5-1,CASSPGEVGYEQYF,TGCGCCAGCAGCCCGGGGGAAGTAGGGTACGAGCAGTACTTC
.,TRBJ1-5,few,TRBV7-8,CASSLVGQDQPQHF,TGTGCCAGCAGCTTAGTGGGGCAGGATCAGCCCCAGCATTTT
.,TRBJ2-3,once,TRBV18,CASSPRGQGPDTQYF,TGTGCCAGCTCACCCCGGGGACAAGGCCCAGATACGCAGTATTTT
.,TRBJ2-3,.,TRBV4-1,CASSQPTGVGSASTDTQYF,TGCGCCAGCAGCCAACCGACCGGGGTCGGGAGTGCTAGCACAGATACGCAGTATTTT
.,TRBJ2-3,.,TRBV4-2,CASSQELGGADTQYF,TGTGCCAGCAGCCAAGAGTTAGGGGGGGCAGATACGCAGTATTTT
TRBD2,TRBJ2-3,.,TRBV4-2,CASSQDGGGEDTQYF,TGTGCCAGCAGCCAAGATGGGGGAGGGGAAGATACGCAGTATTTT
.,TRBJ2-2,.,TRBV6-5,CASSYQRGAGELFF,TGTGCCAGCAGTTACCAAAGAGGGGCCGGGGAGCTGTTTTTT
.,TRBJ2-3,few,TRBV7-8,CASSLRESRQGPDTQYF,TGTGCCAGCAGCTTAAGGGAGAGCCGCCAGGGCCCAGATACGCAGTATTTT